The 5 T cell receptor beta chains presented below share a single source sample, sequenced in a study of type 1 regulatory T cells. TCRdb called the reads again in MiXCR, with one record for every CDR3 protein. The sample carries 80,000 to 100,000 distinct CDR3 sequences, 30% to 35% recorded once. The sequencing sample was made of CD4+ T cells, either the whole sample or a sorted fraction (not recorded which). Receptors were obtained from a human donor in good health.

In nucleotides, the CDR3 is TGTGCCAGCAGCTTAGACGGGGGGCTCGCTGGAAACACCATATATTTT. It translates to CASSLDGGLAGNTIYF. The V gene is TRBV7-2, the J gene TRBJ1-3; D is perhaps TRBD1 (6 bases). The CDR3 runs 16 residues. Trimming took 1 base from V and 2 from J, leaving 12 bases between them. Per the germline V gene, CDR1 is SGHTA and CDR2 is FQGNSA.

Regarding this clonotype: The conserved closing phenylalanine or tryptophan is absent in this CDR3, likely reflecting a read error. This chain connects TRBV6-5 to TRBJ2-2; D unresolved. Germline CDR1 and CDR2: MNHEY and SVGAGI. The CDR3 is made up of 12 amino acids. The V and J ends lost 8 bases and 6 bases respectively, with 10 bases between them. The CDR3 sequence: CASRTTAGELFY. The CDR3 bases are TGTGCCAGCCGAACTACGGCCGGGGAGCTGTTTTAT.

The chain carries TRBV20-1 and TRBJ2-7, with 7 bases matching TRBD2. Trimming took 2 bases from V and 5 from J; bases not matched to a gene: 9. Germline V lookup: CDR1 DFQATT, CDR2 SNEGSKA (reference sequence). There are 14 residues in the CDR3. CDR3 residues: CSARRGAGVDEQYF. Written as DNA, the CDR3 is TGCAGTGCTAGAAGGGGTGCGGGAGTAGACGAGCAGTACTTC.

About this clonotype: The CDR3 ends on some other residue instead of the conserved phenylalanine or tryptophan, so this is likely a read error. The rearrangement links TRBV20-1 to TRBJ2-7, with 10 bases fitting TRBD2. The CDR3 spans 14 residues. The trim removed 5 bases at V and 4 bases at J, leaving 8 bases unmatched. Germline CDR1 reads DFQATT; CDR2 reads SNEGSKA (reference sequence). The CDR3 DNA reads TGCAGTGCTCAAGGAGGACTAGCGGAATACGAGCAGTACCTC. Translated: CSAQGGLAEYEQYL.

CDR3 sequence: CASKVGGEGQYF. As DNA, the CDR3 is TGTGCCAGCAAGGTAGGAGGTGAGGGGCAGTATTTT. The rearrangement uses TRBV6-1 and TRBJ2-3, with D possibly TRBD2 on 5 matching bases. The CDR3 runs 12 residues. V lost 7 bases, J lost 11 bases, and 16 bases lay in between. The germline V gene encodes CDR1 MNHNS and CDR2 SASEGT.